This T cell receptor beta chain was profiled in a study of shared clonotypes between healthy human individuals. Regarding the study as a whole: When compared with the clonotypes that were shared by all four sorted-subset donors, the non-shared clonotypes turned out to have lower generation probabilities.

Measured with immunoSEQ multiplex PCR; TCRdb has only the in-frame clones, and not every one. The sample has approximately 1.5 million clones, less than 99% seen once. Germline V gene sequence: CDR1 SQVTM, CDR2 ANQGSEA. The ends lost 6 bases at V and 4 bases at J; junction bases unmatched: 9. This CDR3 comprises 15 residues. A word on this clone: Antigen: not known.

In the CD4+ fraction, cells were divided into CD45RA+ naive and CD45RA-negative memory subsets. Sequenced input: naive CD4+ T cells sorted from blood. Subset meaning: CD45RA+ positively selected. The sequence was obtained from a man between 25 and 39 years old in good health. This sequence joins TRBV29-1 and TRBJ2-3; 11 positions agree with TRBD2. CDR3 nucleotide sequence: TGCAGCGTCCCACGTCTAGCGGGAGGTCCAGATACGCAGTATTTT. Its protein is CSVPRLAGGPDTQYF.